The source of this TCR beta chain is a study of beta chain features in type 1 diabetes. Regarding the study as a whole: Insertions at VDJ junctions were less frequent in type 1 diabetes patients. These patients also deleted more nucleotides at the same junctions. An over-representation of cells with high TCR expression could result from cDNA sequencing.

The germline V gene encodes CDR1 MNHEY and CDR2 SMNVEV (reference sequence). The length of the CDR3 is 15 residues. With 2 bases removed from V and 0 bases from J, the gap between germline ends came to 8 bases. Note on this clone: The target antigen is unknown.

All sorted populations exceeded 95% purity. The study reverse transcribed the entire isolated RNA, so it sequenced expressed TCRB transcripts. The assay was immunoSEQ multiplex PCR, and TCRdb's table has in-frame clones only and misses some. The sample lists 310,000 or so clones, 11% occurring once. The sequenced sample consisted of naive CD4+ T cells from blood. This TCR was recovered from a woman in her twenties or thirties in good health. The V call is TRBV27, the J call TRBJ2-1; unclear D gene. CDR3 residues: CASSLRGSSYNEQFF. Written as DNA, the CDR3 is TGTGCCAGCAGTTTACGCGGTAGCTCCTACAATGAGCAGTTCTTC.